The rows below give T cell receptor beta chains drawn from one sample of a study of graft-versus-host responses after intestinal transplantation. Data came from immunoSEQ multiplex PCR; TCRdb stores just in-frame clones and leaves some out. The sample lists 80,000 to 95,000 clones, under 95% occurring once. Their antigens remain unidentified. The source was unstimulated CD8+ T cells sorted from spleen or lymph node cells, collected before intestinal transplant. The receptors originated from a human donor who received an intestinal transplant. CDR3s include the opening cysteine and the closing phenylalanine or tryptophan. Each record gives: V gene, D gene, J gene, CDR3 length, clone size, CDR3 protein, CDR3 DNA. The D gene is left open where the match is weak. Clone size is given for some rows only: seen once, a few or many times, or a class if the clone is expanded.

TRBV5-1	NA	TRBJ2-1	14	NA	CASSPDLSNNEQFF	TGCGCCAGCAGCCCCGACCTTAGTAACAATGAGCAGTTCTTC
TRBV5-1	NA	TRBJ2-3	14	NA	CASSLGRGPDTQYF	TGCGCCAGCAGCTTGGGTAGGGGACCAGATACGCAGTATTTT
TRBV5-6	NA	TRBJ2-3	17	NA	CASSDDARAEPPDTQYF	TGTGCCAGCAGCGACGATGCCCGGGCAGAACCTCCGGATACGCAGTATTTT
TRBV6-5	NA	TRBJ2-7	14	NA	CASSEVEGSDEQYF	TGTGCCAGCAGTGAAGTCGAAGGGAGCGACGAGCAGTACTTC
TRBV9	NA	TRBJ1-1	17	NA	CASSGPGGGRMNTEAFF	TGTGCCAGCAGCGGCCCTGGGGGGGGGCGAATGAACACTGAAGCTTTCTTT
TRBV6-5	TRBD1	TRBJ1-1	14	NA	CASSEGQGNTEAFF	TGTGCCAGCAGCGAAGGACAGGGGAACACTGAAGCTTTCTTT
TRBV28	NA	TRBJ2-7	13	NA	CASSSGSFGEQYF	TGTGCCAGCAGTTCTGGCAGCTTTGGCGAGCAGTACTTC
TRBV7-6	NA	TRBJ1-2	14	NA	CASSPGTGTYGYTF	TGTGCCAGCAGCCCCGGGACGGGAACCTATGGCTACACCTTC
TRBV7-2	NA	TRBJ1-2	15	large	CASTPSYGTANGYTF	TGTGCCAGCACCCCATCCTACGGGACGGCAAATGGCTACACCTTC
TRBV28	TRBD1	TRBJ2-7	15	NA	CASSTPSRQGYEQYF	TGTGCCAGCAGCACACCCTCGAGACAGGGCTACGAGCAGTACTTC
TRBV12-5	NA	TRBJ1-4	13	NA	CASGPQVGEKLFF	TGTGCTAGTGGTCCCCAGGTGGGCGAAAAACTGTTTTTT
TRBV4-1	NA	TRBJ1-2	16	NA	CASSQEVGIIPYGYTF	TGCGCCAGCAGCCAAGAGGTTGGGATTATCCCCTATGGCTACACCTTC
TRBV5-6	NA	TRBJ2-7	11	NA	CASRRGYEQYF	TGTGCCAGCAGGCGGGGTTACGAGCAGTACTTC
TRBV28	TRBD2	TRBJ2-1	15	NA	CASSEIRLAGNEQFF	TGTGCCAGCAGCGAAATCCGACTAGCTGGGAATGAGCAGTTCTTC
TRBV6-6	NA	TRBJ2-7	11	once	CASSYEAEQYF	TGTGCCAGCAGTTACGAGGCCGAGCAGTACTTC
TRBV7-9	NA	TRBJ2-5	14	NA	CASSSPGLGGTQYF	TGTGCCAGCAGCTCACCAGGTCTAGGAGGGACCCAGTACTTC
TRBV2	TRBD1	TRBJ2-7	16	NA	CASRRGTGAFAYEQYF	TGTGCCAGCAGAAGGGGGACAGGGGCCTTCGCCTACGAGCAGTACTTC
TRBV7-2	TRBD1	TRBJ2-7	13	once	CASSRTGGYEQYF	TGTGCCAGCAGTCGGACAGGGGGGTACGAGCAGTACTTC
TRBV6-5	NA	TRBJ2-1	15	NA	CASSYMGSGHNEQFF	TGTGCCAGCAGTTATATGGGATCGGGGCACAATGAGCAGTTCTTC
TRBV27	NA	TRBJ2-1	14	NA	CASSLLGTYNEQFF	TGTGCCAGCAGTTTACTCGGAACCTACAATGAGCAGTTCTTC
TRBV28	NA	TRBJ1-1	13	NA	CASIWAQGTEAFF	TGTGCCAGCATTTGGGCACAAGGGACAGAAGCTTTCTTT
TRBV30	TRBD2	TRBJ2-5	15	NA	CAWSVTSGSLETQYF	TGTGCCTGGAGTGTCACTAGCGGGAGTTTAGAGACCCAGTACTTC
TRBV19	NA	TRBJ2-7	16	NA	CASSGDPGQWGYEQYF	TGTGCCAGTAGTGGGGATCCGGGACAATGGGGCTACGAGCAGTACTTC
TRBV19	NA	TRBJ1-4	14	NA	CASSLTERGEKLFF	TGTGCCAGTAGCCTGACAGAGAGAGGAGAAAAACTGTTTTTT
TRBV25-1	NA	TRBJ2-7	15	NA	CASSDVRGSPYEQYF	TGTGCCAGCAGTGACGTGAGGGGAAGCCCCTACGAGCAGTACTTC
TRBV4-1	NA	TRBJ2-7	12	NA	CASSQDSNEQYF	TGCGCCAGCAGCCAAGATAGCAACGAGCAGTACTTC
TRBV29-1	NA	TRBJ1-1	12	NA	CSVAGEDTEAFF	TGCAGCGTTGCGGGGGAGGACACTGAAGCTTTCTTT
TRBV19	NA	TRBJ1-4	15	NA	CASSIDGFSNEKLFF	TGTGCCAGTAGTATCGACGGGTTTTCTAATGAAAAACTGTTTTTT
TRBV4-1	TRBD2	TRBJ2-1	16	NA	CASSSLGSGRVNEQFF	TGCGCCAGCAGCTCTCTCGGGAGCGGGAGGGTTAATGAGCAGTTCTTC
TRBV9	NA	TRBJ1-1	18	NA	CASSVAPPQTELNTEAFF	TGTGCCAGCAGCGTAGCCCCACCCCAGACGGAGCTGAACACTGAAGCTTTCTTT
TRBV15	TRBD1	TRBJ2-7	15	NA	CATSRTRDRPYEQYF	TGTGCCACCAGCAGGACAAGGGACAGGCCCTACGAGCAGTACTTC
TRBV19	TRBD2	TRBJ2-1	15	NA	CASSWDSGGYNEQFF	TGTGCCAGTAGTTGGGATAGCGGGGGGTACAATGAGCAGTTCTTC
TRBV2	NA	TRBJ2-7	14	once	CASSDMLGPHEQYF	TGTGCCAGCAGTGATATGTTGGGTCCCCACGAGCAGTACTTC
TRBV30	NA	TRBJ2-2	14	NA	CAWNPGAGTGELFF	TGTGCCTGGAACCCGGGAGCGGGCACCGGGGAGCTGTTTTTT
TRBV6-5	TRBD2	TRBJ2-1	14	NA	CASSEWEGLNEQFF	TGTGCCAGCAGTGAGTGGGAGGGCCTCAATGAGCAGTTCTTC
TRBV2	TRBD2	TRBJ2-7	19	NA	CASHPGSGTSDSSSYEQYF	TGTGCCAGCCACCCGGGCTCAGGGACTAGCGACTCCTCCTCCTACGAGCAGTACTTC
TRBV9	TRBD2	TRBJ2-3	15	few	CASSVASGSTDTQYF	TGTGCCAGCAGCGTAGCTAGCGGGAGCACAGATACGCAGTATTTT
TRBV7-6	TRBD1	TRBJ1-1	15	NA	CASSLVGGQPTEAFF	TGTGCCAGCAGCTTAGTGGGGGGACAGCCCACTGAAGCTTTCTTT
TRBV27	NA	TRBJ2-5	17	NA	CASSSGVPRGSQETQYF	TGTGCCAGCAGTTCGGGAGTTCCCAGGGGTAGCCAAGAGACCCAGTACTTC
TRBV9	NA	TRBJ2-1	15	NA	CASEEGLGEYNEQFF	TGTGCCAGCGAAGAGGGCCTTGGGGAATACAATGAGCAGTTCTTC
TRBV11-2	NA	TRBJ1-1	16	NA	CASSALYITGNTEAFF	TGTGCCAGCAGCGCACTTTACATAACAGGGAACACTGAAGCTTTCTTT
TRBV5-5	NA	TRBJ1-4	16	NA	CASSLVGREWNEKLFF	TGTGCCAGCAGCTTGGTAGGGAGGGAATGGAATGAAAAACTGTTTTTT
TRBV6-5	TRBD2	TRBJ2-1	15	NA	CASSPLAGGYNEQFF	TGTGCCAGCAGTCCACTAGCGGGAGGGTACAATGAGCAGTTCTTC
TRBV5-6	NA	TRBJ2-1	15	NA	CASSLLAGQYNEQFF	TGTGCCAGCAGCTTGTTAGCGGGACAGTACAATGAGCAGTTCTTC
TRBV11-2	NA	TRBJ1-2	13	NA	CASSITETYGYTF	TGTGCCAGCAGCATTACAGAGACCTATGGCTACACCTTC